These T cell receptor beta chains were read from a single sample in a study of T cells in Graves' hyperthyroidism and ophthalmopathy. TCRdb independently ran MiXCR on the multiplex PCR reads; one entry per CDR3 protein. Counted here are 470,000 or so distinct CDR3 sequences, around 21% occurring once; the ten biggest clones make up about a quarter. The source material was blood. These receptors originate from a man between 18 and 29 years old with Graves' hyperthyroidism. The CDR3 runs from the conserved cysteine through the conserved F or W. The D gene is left open where the match is weak. The size field is filled for only some rows; it gives once, few, many or a size class.

v_gene: TRBV5-4; abundance: -; j_gene: TRBJ2-3; d_gene: TRBD2; CDR3aa: CASSFIAGDSTDTQYF; CDR3nt: TGTGCCAGCAGCTTTATAGCGGGGGATAGCACAGATACGCAGTATTTT
v_gene: TRBV5-1; abundance: many; j_gene: TRBJ1-3; d_gene: -; CDR3aa: CASSLDPANTIYF; CDR3nt: TGCGCCAGCAGCTTGGACCCCGCCAACACCATATATTTT
v_gene: TRBV6-1; abundance: many; j_gene: TRBJ1-1; d_gene: -; CDR3aa: CASSPLIGEAFF; CDR3nt: TGTGCCAGCAGTCCACTCATAGGGGAAGCTTTCTTT
v_gene: TRBV5-1; abundance: many; j_gene: TRBJ2-7; d_gene: TRBD2; CDR3aa: CASSSGGIRVWHEQYF; CDR3nt: TGCGCCAGCAGCTCGGGAGGGATCAGGGTCTGGCACGAGCAGTACTTC
v_gene: TRBV20-1; abundance: many; j_gene: TRBJ2-7; d_gene: TRBD2; CDR3aa: CSARDGGGVYEQYF; CDR3nt: TGCAGTGCTAGAGATGGGGGGGGAGTCTACGAGCAGTACTTC
v_gene: TRBV18; abundance: many; j_gene: TRBJ1-2; d_gene: -; CDR3aa: CASSQQGNYGYTF; CDR3nt: TGTGCCAGCTCACAACAGGGTAACTATGGCTACACCTTC
v_gene: TRBV5-1; abundance: few; j_gene: TRBJ2-4; d_gene: TRBD1; CDR3aa: CASSSAGGWDIQYF; CDR3nt: TGCGCCAGCAGCTCTGCAGGGGGCTGGGACATTCAGTACTTC
v_gene: TRBV27; abundance: few; j_gene: TRBJ1-1; d_gene: -; CDR3aa: CASSPYADTSNTEAFF; CDR3nt: TGTGCCAGCAGTCCCTACGCCGACACTTCGAACACTGAAGCTTTCTTT
v_gene: TRBV27; abundance: -; j_gene: TRBJ1-2; d_gene: -; CDR3aa: CASSLLGQNYGYTF; CDR3nt: TGTGCCAGCAGTTTATTAGGACAGAACTATGGCTACACCTTC
v_gene: TRBV7-3; abundance: few; j_gene: TRBJ2-7; d_gene: TRBD1; CDR3aa: CASSLYTGGAYEQYF; CDR3nt: TGTGCCAGCAGCTTGTATACAGGGGGTGCCTACGAGCAGTACTTC
v_gene: TRBV12-3/TRBV12-4; abundance: many; j_gene: TRBJ1-5; d_gene: -; CDR3aa: CASYRAGSNQPQHF; CDR3nt: TGTGCCAGCTATCGAGCGGGGTCAAATCAGCCCCAGCATTTT
v_gene: TRBV28; abundance: -; j_gene: TRBJ2-2; d_gene: TRBD1; CDR3aa: CASSSTGENTGELFF; CDR3nt: TGTGCCAGCAGTTCCACAGGGGAGAACACCGGGGAGCTGTTTTTT
v_gene: TRBV28; abundance: many; j_gene: TRBJ1-1; d_gene: TRBD1; CDR3aa: CASATGGRRTEAFF; CDR3nt: TGTGCCAGCGCTACAGGGGGTAGGAGGACTGAAGCTTTCTTT
v_gene: TRBV12-3/TRBV12-4; abundance: few; j_gene: TRBJ1-2; d_gene: -; CDR3aa: CASSLMLRPEGGYTF; CDR3nt: TGTGCCAGCAGTTTAATGCTCCGGCCGGAGGGCGGCTACACCTTC
v_gene: TRBV30; abundance: many; j_gene: TRBJ1-2; d_gene: -; CDR3aa: CCHRQSENYGYTF; CDR3nt: TGTTGTCACAGACAAAGCGAGAACTATGGCTACACCTTC
v_gene: TRBV6-2/TRBV6-3; abundance: many; j_gene: TRBJ2-2; d_gene: -; CDR3aa: CASSYRPHRDTGELFF; CDR3nt: TGTGCCAGCAGTTACCGCCCCCACAGGGACACCGGGGAGCTGTTTTTT
v_gene: TRBV4-1; abundance: few; j_gene: TRBJ1-5; d_gene: -; CDR3aa: CASSQDPDQPQHF; CDR3nt: TGCGCCAGCAGCCAAGACCCAGATCAGCCCCAGCATTTT
v_gene: TRBV20-1; abundance: many; j_gene: TRBJ1-6; d_gene: TRBD1; CDR3aa: CSVPTGNGSPLHF; CDR3nt: TGCAGTGTCCCGACAGGGAACGGTTCACCCCTCCACTTT
v_gene: TRBV12-3/TRBV12-4; abundance: -; j_gene: TRBJ2-2; d_gene: TRBD2; CDR3aa: CASSLTGGATGELFF; CDR3nt: TGTGCCAGCAGTTTAACGGGGGGGGCAACCGGGGAGCTGTTTTTT
v_gene: TRBV6-1; abundance: many; j_gene: TRBJ1-2; d_gene: -; CDR3aa: CASRPPSPFGYTF; CDR3nt: TGTGCCAGCAGACCTCCATCGCCGTTTGGCTACACCTTC
v_gene: TRBV6-1; abundance: few; j_gene: TRBJ1-1; d_gene: -; CDR3aa: CASSEAGPLTEAFF; CDR3nt: TGTGCCAGCAGTGAAGCGGGCCCGCTCACTGAAGCTTTCTTT
v_gene: TRBV6-1; abundance: -; j_gene: TRBJ2-4; d_gene: TRBD1; CDR3aa: CASNSDRDKNIQYF; CDR3nt: TGTGCCAGCAACTCCGACAGGGACAAAAACATTCAGTACTTC
v_gene: TRBV7-2; abundance: many; j_gene: TRBJ2-7; d_gene: TRBD1; CDR3aa: CASSTEGTGNYEQYF; CDR3nt: TGTGCCAGCAGCACGGAGGGGACAGGGAACTACGAGCAGTACTTC